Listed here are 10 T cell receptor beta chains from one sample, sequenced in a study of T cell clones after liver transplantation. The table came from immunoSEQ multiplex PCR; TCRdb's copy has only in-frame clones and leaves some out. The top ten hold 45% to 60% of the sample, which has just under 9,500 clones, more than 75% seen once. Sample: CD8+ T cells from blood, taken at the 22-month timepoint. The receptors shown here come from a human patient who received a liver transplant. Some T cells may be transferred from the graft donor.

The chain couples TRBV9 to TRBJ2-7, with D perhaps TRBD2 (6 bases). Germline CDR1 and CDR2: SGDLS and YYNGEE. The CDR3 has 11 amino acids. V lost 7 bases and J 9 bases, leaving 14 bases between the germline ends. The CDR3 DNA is TGTGCCAGCCTATCTGGGGGAGGGCAGTACTTC. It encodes CASLSGGGQYF.

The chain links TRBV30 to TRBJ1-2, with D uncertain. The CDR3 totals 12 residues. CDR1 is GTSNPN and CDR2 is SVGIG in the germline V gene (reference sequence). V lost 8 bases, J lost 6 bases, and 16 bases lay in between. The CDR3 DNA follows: TGTGCCGTTAACCTGGGCGAGAATGGCTACACCTTC. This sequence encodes CAVNLGENGYTF.

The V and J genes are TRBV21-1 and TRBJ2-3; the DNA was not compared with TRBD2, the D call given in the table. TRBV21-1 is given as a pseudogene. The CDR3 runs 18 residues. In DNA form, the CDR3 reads TGTGCCAGCAGCAAACCCTTAGCGGGGGGGAAAATCCCAGATACGCAGTATTTT. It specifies CASSKPLAGGKIPDTQYF.

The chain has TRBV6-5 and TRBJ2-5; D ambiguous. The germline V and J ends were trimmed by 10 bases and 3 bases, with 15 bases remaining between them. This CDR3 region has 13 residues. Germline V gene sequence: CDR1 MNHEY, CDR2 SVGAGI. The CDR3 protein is CATQVDEKETQYF. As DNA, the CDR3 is TGTGCCACGCAGGTAGACGAGAAAGAGACCCAGTACTTC.

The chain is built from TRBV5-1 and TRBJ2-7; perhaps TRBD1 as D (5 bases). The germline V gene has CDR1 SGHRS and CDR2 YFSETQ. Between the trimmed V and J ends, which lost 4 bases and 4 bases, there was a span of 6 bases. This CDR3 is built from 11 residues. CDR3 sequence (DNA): TGCGCCAGCAGCCCAGGGTACGAGCAGTACTTC. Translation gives CASSPGYEQYF.

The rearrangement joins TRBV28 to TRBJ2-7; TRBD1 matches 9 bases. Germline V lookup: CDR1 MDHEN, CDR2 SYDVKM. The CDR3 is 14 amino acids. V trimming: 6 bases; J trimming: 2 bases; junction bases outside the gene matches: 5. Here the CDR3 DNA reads TGTGCCAGCAGATCCGGGACAGGGCCCTACGAGCAGTACTTC. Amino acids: CASRSGTGPYEQYF. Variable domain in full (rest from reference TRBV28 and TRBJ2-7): DVKVTQSSRYLVKRTGEKVFLECVQDMDHENMFWYRQDPGLGLRLIYFSYDVKMKEKGDIPEGYSVSREKKERFSLILESASTNQTSMYLCASRSGTGPYEQYFGPGTRLTVT.

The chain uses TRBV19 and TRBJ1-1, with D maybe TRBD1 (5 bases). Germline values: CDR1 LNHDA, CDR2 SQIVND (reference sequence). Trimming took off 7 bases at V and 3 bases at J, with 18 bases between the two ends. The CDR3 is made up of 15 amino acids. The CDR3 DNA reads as TGTGCCAGTATCCCGCGGGGGGGAACTTACACTGAAGCTTTCTTT. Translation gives CASIPRGGTYTEAFF. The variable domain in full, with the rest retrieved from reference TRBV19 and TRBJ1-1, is DGGITQSPKYLFRKEGQNVTLSCEQNLNHDAMYWYRQDPGQGLRLIYYSQIVNDFQKGDIAEGYSVSREKKESFPLTVTSAQKNPTAFYLCASIPRGGTYTEAFFGQGTRLTVV.

For the CDR3, the DNA is TGTGCCAGCAGTTTGGGGGGGCAAACTGGGGCCAACGTCCTGACTTTC. Translation: CASSLGGQTGANVLTF. The chain has TRBV28 and TRBJ2-6, with a tentative D call TRBD2 (7 bases). V was shortened by 3 bases and J by 2 bases, with 11 bases between the two germline ends. CDR1 is MDHEN and CDR2 is SYDVKM in the germline V gene. The CDR3 sequence is 16 residues long.

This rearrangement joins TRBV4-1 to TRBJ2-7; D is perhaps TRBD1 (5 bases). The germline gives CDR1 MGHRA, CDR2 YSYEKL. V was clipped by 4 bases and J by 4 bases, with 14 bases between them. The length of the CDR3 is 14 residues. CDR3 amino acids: CASSLPGNAYEQYF. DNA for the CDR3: TGCGCCAGCAGCCTACCAGGGAATGCGTACGAGCAGTACTTC.

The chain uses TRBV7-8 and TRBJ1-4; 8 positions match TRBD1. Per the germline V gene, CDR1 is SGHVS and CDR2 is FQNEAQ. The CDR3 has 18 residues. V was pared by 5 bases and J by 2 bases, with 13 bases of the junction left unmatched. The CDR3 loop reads CASSGQGAPLATNEKLFF. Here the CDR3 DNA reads TGTGCCAGCAGCGGACAGGGTGCCCCCCTGGCCACTAATGAAAAACTGTTTTTT.